Listed here are 29 T cell receptor beta chains from one sample, sequenced in a study of T cell changes during pregnancy in multiple sclerosis. Data came from immunoSEQ multiplex PCR; TCRdb stores just in-frame clones and leaves some out. The table has 54,000 or so clones, 93% seen once. The sample was CD4+ T cells from peripheral blood mononuclear cells, taken before pregnancy. The receptors stem from a female donor with multiple sclerosis, enrolled in a pregnancy study.

The chain links TRBV5-4 to TRBJ2-6; D perhaps matches TRBD1 (6 bases). CDR3 length: 18 residues. Germline values: CDR1 SGHNT, CDR2 YYREEE (reference sequence). The ends were cut back, 1 base at V and 0 bases at J, with 14 bases in the middle. The CDR3 here is CASSLLWTALSGANVLTF. The CDR3 DNA is TGTGCCAGCAGCTTGTTGTGGACAGCGCTCTCTGGGGCCAACGTCCTGACTTTC.

The chain carries TRBV7-8 and TRBJ2-7; 8 bases agree with TRBD2. Germline loops: CDR1 SGHVS, CDR2 FQNEAQ. With V trimmed by 5 bases and J by 2 bases, 11 bases remained unmatched. CDR3 size: 16 residues. The CDR3 DNA reads TGTGCCAGCAGCGGTTATAGCGGGGAGTACCCCTACGAGCAGTACTTC. Amino acid sequence: CASSGYSGEYPYEQYF.

This chain joins TRBV4-3 and TRBJ2-2; D gene uncertain. CDR1 is LGHNA and CDR2 is YSLEER in the germline V gene. The CDR3 has 13 amino acids. V lost 0 bases and J 6 bases, leaving 5 bases between the germline ends. In DNA, the CDR3 is TGCGCCAGCAGCCAAGAGAGTGCCGGGGAGCTGTTTTTT. Translation gives CASSQESAGELFF.

The chain carries TRBV5-1 and TRBJ2-5; 8 positions agree with TRBD1. The CDR3 runs 16 residues. V gave up 4 bases and J gave up 0 bases; unmatched junction bases: 8. Germline V lookup: CDR1 SGHRS, CDR2 YFSETQ. The CDR3 sequence is CASSAGTGGYQETQYF. CDR3 DNA: TGCGCCAGCAGCGCCGGGACAGGCGGCTACCAAGAGACCCAGTACTTC.

The chain links TRBV29-1 to TRBJ2-5, with 7 bases that match TRBD2. Judging by the DNA end, TRBJ2-7 fits better; the J call may be wrong. The CDR3 runs 12 residues. Germline CDR1 is SQVTM and CDR2 is ANQGSEA. The CDR3 spells CSVTRGAYEQYF. The CDR3 region has the DNA TGCAGCGTCACTCGGGGGGCCTACGAGCAGTACTTC.

This chain joins TRBV5-1 and TRBJ2-1, with D hard to call. V dropped 2 bases and J dropped 0 bases, with 9 bases sitting between them. CDR1 is SGHRS, CDR2 YFSETQ, per germline. This CDR3 comprises 15 residues. The DNA for the CDR3 is TGCGCCAGCAGCTTCCGACTGAACTCCTACAATGAGCAGTTCTTC. It translates to CASSFRLNSYNEQFF.

This rearrangement joins TRBV28 to TRBJ1-5; D call uncertain. Germline-derived CDR1 and CDR2 are MDHEN and SYDVKM. The CDR3 has 12 amino acids. V shed 4 bases and J shed 2 bases, with 3 bases lying between them. The CDR3 region has the DNA TGTGCCAGCAGTTCGGGCAATCAGCCCCAGCATTTT. Residues: CASSSGNQPQHF.

CDR3 region: CASSATSTGFVGNTIYF. Here the CDR3 DNA reads TGTGCCAGCAGCGCAACATCGACAGGGTTTGTCGGAAACACCATATATTTT. The chain uses TRBV9 and TRBJ1-3, with 7 bases identical to TRBD1. CDR1 is SGDLS, CDR2 YYNGEE, per germline. Germline trimming cut 3 bases from V and 4 bases from J; bases unmatched to any gene: 13. This CDR3 contains 17 residues. The variable domain in full, with the rest retrieved from reference TRBV9 and TRBJ1-3, is DSGVTQTPKHLITATGQRVTLRCSPRSGDLSVYWYQQSLDQGLQFLIQYYNGEERAKGNILERFSAQQFPDLHSELNLSSLELGDSALYFCASSATSTGFVGNTIYFGEGSWLTVV.

The sample holds one count of this clone. V gene TRBV5-1 combines with J gene TRBJ2-1, with TRBD2 as a possible D gene (5 bases). Trimming took 0 bases from V and 2 from J, leaving 15 bases between them. In germline, CDR1 is SGHRS, CDR2 YFSETQ. This CDR3 spans 17 amino acids. The CDR3 is CASSLAISAGPYNEQFF. The CDR3 nucleotides are TGCGCCAGCAGCTTGGCCATTAGCGCGGGCCCCTACAATGAGCAGTTCTTC.

The chain has TRBV18 and TRBJ2-7; TRBD2 matches at 11 bases. Germline CDR1 is KGHSH and CDR2 is LQKENI. The length of the CDR3 is 15 residues. Trimming cost V 3 bases and J 2 bases; bases outside gene matches: 3. CDR3 in DNA: TGTGCCAGCTCACCCACTAGCGGGAGAACCTACGAGCAGTACTTC. As protein: CASSPTSGRTYEQYF. Complete variable domain (other parts from reference TRBV18 and TRBJ2-7): NAGVMQNPRHLVRRRGQEARLRCSPMKGHSHVYWYRQLPEEGLKFMVYLQKENIIDESGMPKERFSAEFPKEGPSILRIQQVVRGDSAAYFCASSPTSGRTYEQYFGPGTRLTVT.

The chain employs TRBV5-1 and TRBJ2-2; 7 positions match TRBD2. The CDR3 has 16 residues. The V segment lost 1 base and the J segment 1 base; nucleotides outside the gene matches: 4. CDR1 and CDR2 (germline): SGHRS, YFSETQ. The CDR3 bases are TGCGCCAGCAGCTTGACGGCGGGAGTGAACACCGGGGAGCTGTTTTTT. It encodes CASSLTAGVNTGELFF.

The chain links TRBV7-6 to TRBJ2-1; 14 nucleotides match TRBD2. The CDR3 sequence is 16 residues long. Trimming at V came to 4 bases and at J to 9 bases, leaving 8 bases not matched to a gene. Germline V gene data show CDR1 as SGHVS and CDR2 as FNYEAQ. For the CDR3, the DNA is TGTGCCAGCAGCTCCCCGACTAGCGGGAGGGCGGCTGAGCAGTTCTTC. This encodes CASSSPTSGRAAEQFF.

This clone was counted only a few times. The CDR3 reads CASSLAGTGNTQYF. CDR3 DNA: TGTGCCAGCAGCTTAGCCGGGACAGGGAATACGCAGTATTTT. The chain has TRBV7-6 and TRBJ2-3; 9 bases are a match to TRBD1. The V gene end was trimmed by 0 bases and the J gene end by 7 bases; junction bases not matched to a gene: 2. This CDR3 spans 14 amino acids. Germline CDR1 SGHVS, CDR2 FNYEAQ.

This chain links TRBV23-1 with TRBJ2-7, with 11 bases aligning to TRBD2. TRBV23-1 is known as an ORF, though its function is uncertain. The CDR3 is 20 residues long. The V segment lost 0 bases and the J segment 3 bases; nucleotides outside the gene matches: 16. CDR3 sequence (DNA): TGCGCCAGCAGTCAATCGATGGGATCTAGAGCTAGCGGGGGGCACTACGAGCAGTACTTC. The encoded protein is CASSQSMGSRASGGHYEQYF.

This rearrangement joins TRBV29-1 to TRBJ2-7; TRBD2 matches at 7 bases. After removal of 6 bases from V and 4 bases from J, the junction contained 12 bases not matched to a gene. Germline V gene sequence: CDR1 SQVTM, CDR2 ANQGSEA. This CDR3 spans 14 amino acids. CDR3 DNA sequence: TGCAGCGTGCAAAGGGCTAGCGGAGTTTACGAGCAGTACTTC. It codes for CSVQRASGVYEQYF.

The chain employs TRBV5-1 and TRBJ2-1; weak D call: TRBD1 (5 bases). The CDR3 is 14 amino acids. Germline V gene sequence: CDR1 SGHRS, CDR2 YFSETQ. V lost 7 bases and J 6 bases, leaving 17 bases between the germline ends. CDR3 DNA: TGCGCCAGCGGTCAGGGCGTTATAGGCAATGAGCAGTTCTTC. Translating it yields CASGQGVIGNEQFF.

This rearrangement joins TRBV19 to TRBJ2-7, with a tentative D call TRBD1 (5 bases). Germline V lookup: CDR1 LNHDA, CDR2 SQIVND (reference sequence). The CDR3 is 13 amino acids. V lost 5 bases, J lost 2 bases, and 10 bases lay in between. Here the CDR3 reads CASSRQGTYEQYF. The CDR3 DNA sequence: TGTGCCAGTAGTCGGCAGGGAACCTACGAGCAGTACTTC.

This chain links TRBV5-3 with TRBJ2-7; D is uncertain. TRBV5-3 counts as an open reading frame of uncertain function. Trimming took off 5 bases at V and 0 bases at J, with 18 bases between the two ends. There are 16 residues in the CDR3. The CDR3 sequence is CARRKSGSQISYEQYF. The CDR3 bases are TGTGCCAGAAGAAAATCCGGATCACAGATCTCCTACGAGCAGTACTTC.

The chain employs TRBV7-9 and TRBJ2-5; unclear D gene. Germline lookup yields CDR1 SEHNR and CDR2 FQNEAQ (reference sequence). V was pared by 1 base and J by 2 bases, with 8 bases between. The length of the CDR3 is 14 residues. CDR3 in DNA: TGTGCCAGCAGCTTAGGAGAGTTTCAAGAGACCCAGTACTTC. It translates to CASSLGEFQETQYF.

This clone was detected only a few times. This chain connects TRBV7-2 to TRBJ2-1, with TRBD2 matching 8 bases. The CDR3 has 15 amino acids. The germline gives CDR1 SGHTA, CDR2 FQGNSA. V gave up 1 base and J gave up 9 bases; unmatched junction bases: 8. Here the CDR3 reads CASSLDGRALGEQFF. CDR3 coding DNA: TGTGCCAGCAGCTTAGACGGGAGGGCCCTCGGTGAGCAGTTCTTC.

This chain connects TRBV29-1 to TRBJ2-7; D perhaps matches TRBD1 (5 bases). Germline values: CDR1 SQVTM, CDR2 ANQGSEA. Trimming shortened V by 4 bases and J by 0 bases, and 10 bases separated the two germline ends. The CDR3 consists of 13 residues. CDR3 in DNA: TGCAGCGTTGTTCTGGACATCTCCTACGAGCAGTACTTC. Translated, it gives CSVVLDISYEQYF.

The gene calls are TRBV28 and TRBJ1-2, with D unresolved. V was trimmed by 5 bases and J by 4 bases, leaving 17 bases between them. Per the germline V gene, CDR1 is MDHEN and CDR2 is SYDVKM. The CDR3 totals 15 residues. CDR3: CASSSNFNGIYGYTF. CDR3 DNA: TGTGCCAGCAGTAGTAACTTCAACGGTATCTATGGCTACACCTTC.

This clone was found once. The gene calls are TRBV14 and TRBJ2-1, with 8 bases lining up with TRBD2. The CDR3 loop spans 15 amino acids. The ends lost 0 bases at V and 9 bases at J; junction bases unmatched: 7. CDR1 is SGHDN and CDR2 is FVKESK in the germline V gene. The CDR3 DNA is TGTGCCAGCAGCCAAGAATCGGGAGGGCCGAGTGAGCAGTTCTTC. It is translated as CASSQESGGPSEQFF.

The chain employs TRBV19 and TRBJ2-5; D gene uncertain. This CDR3 has 14 residues. The V and J ends lost 3 bases and 2 bases respectively, with 10 bases between them. CDR1 is LNHDA and CDR2 is SQIVND in the germline V gene (reference sequence). CDR3 loop: CASSMWSRQETQYF. CDR3 sequence (DNA): TGTGCCAGTAGTATGTGGTCCAGACAAGAGACCCAGTACTTC.

The chain carries TRBV6-4 and TRBJ2-2; 8 bases match TRBD2. From germline, CDR1 is MRHNA and CDR2 SNTAGT. The CDR3 spans 15 residues. Trimming cost V 6 bases and J 6 bases; bases outside gene matches: 9. In DNA form, the CDR3 reads TGTGCCAGCAGGATGACTAGCGCGGCCCCCGGGGAGCTGTTTTTT. Translating it yields CASRMTSAAPGELFF.

Concerning this clone itself: It is likely a read error, because the conserved phenylalanine at the end of the CDR3 is missing. No DNA is shown, since the ends of the CDR3 on it are uncertain; the CDR3 is the one TCRdb lists. The chain is built from TRBV21-1 and TRBJ2-7; the table calls TRBD2, which could not be checked here. TRBV21-1 counts as a pseudogene. Counting both end residues, the CDR3 totals 10 amino acids. The CDR3 loop is CASSNEGPCH.

The chain combines TRBV5-1 with TRBJ2-7; 7 bases match TRBD1. The V segment lost 3 bases and the J segment 2 bases; nucleotides outside the gene matches: 2. The CDR3 consists of 13 residues. CDR1 is SGHRS and CDR2 is YFSETQ in the germline V gene. This CDR3 is CASSSGQTYEQYF. The CDR3 nucleotides read TGCGCCAGCAGCTCGGGACAGACCTACGAGCAGTACTTC.

The chain is built from TRBV28 and TRBJ1-2; 7 nucleotides align to TRBD1. V lost 10 bases to trimming and J lost 7 bases; unmatched junction nucleotides: 9. Germline V gives CDR1 MDHEN, CDR2 SYDVKM. The CDR3 sequence is 12 residues long. CDR3 DNA sequence: TGTGCCACCATAGGACAGGTCGGTGGCTACACCTTC. Translation gives CATIGQVGGYTF.

This chain joins TRBV2 and TRBJ2-7, with 10 bases lining up with TRBD1. CDR1 is SNHLY, CDR2 FYNNEI, per germline. CDR3 size: 12 residues. J gave up 5 bases and V 8 bases, and 3 bases lay outside the gene matches. The CDR3 nucleotides read TGTGCCAGCGGACAGGGGGTTAACGAGCAGTACTTC. This translates into CASGQGVNEQYF.